Following are 2 T cell receptor beta chains from one sample sequenced in a study of T cell responses to AZD1222 COVID-19 vaccine. Sequencing was performed with immunoSEQ multiplex PCR; in TCRdb, only in-frame clones are kept and a portion is missing. Of 90,000 or so clones in the sample, roughly nine tenths were seen once. Sample: peripheral blood, taken 28 days after the second AZD1222 dose. Source of these receptors: an adult who received the AZD1222 COVID-19 vaccine.

This clone was counted a few times. The J gene is TRBJ1-2, the V gene TRBV7-2; 9 bases map to TRBD1. With V trimmed by 6 bases and J by 8 bases, 10 bases remained unmatched. The CDR3 runs to 14 residues. Germline CDR1 is SGHTA and CDR2 is FQGNSA. The CDR3: CASRVPGQGEGYTF. The CDR3 nucleotides are TGTGCCAGCAGAGTACCGGGACAGGGTGAAGGCTACACCTTC. Based on the CDR3 plus reference TRBV7-2 and TRBJ1-2, the full variable domain is GAGVSQSPSNKVTEKGKDVELRCDPISGHTALYWYRQSLGQGLEFLIYFQGNSAPDKSGLPSDRFSAERTGGSVSTLTIQRTQQEDSAVYLCASRVPGQGEGYTFGSGTRLTVV.

The rearrangement links TRBV28 to TRBJ1-2; D not resolved. CDR3 length equals 16 residues. V was pared by 1 base and J by 3 bases, with 15 bases between. Germline V gives CDR1 MDHEN, CDR2 SYDVKM. CDR3 in DNA: TGTGCCAGCAGTTTATTGGCGCGGGGAAAAGACTATGGCTACACCTTC. This codes for CASSLLARGKDYGYTF.